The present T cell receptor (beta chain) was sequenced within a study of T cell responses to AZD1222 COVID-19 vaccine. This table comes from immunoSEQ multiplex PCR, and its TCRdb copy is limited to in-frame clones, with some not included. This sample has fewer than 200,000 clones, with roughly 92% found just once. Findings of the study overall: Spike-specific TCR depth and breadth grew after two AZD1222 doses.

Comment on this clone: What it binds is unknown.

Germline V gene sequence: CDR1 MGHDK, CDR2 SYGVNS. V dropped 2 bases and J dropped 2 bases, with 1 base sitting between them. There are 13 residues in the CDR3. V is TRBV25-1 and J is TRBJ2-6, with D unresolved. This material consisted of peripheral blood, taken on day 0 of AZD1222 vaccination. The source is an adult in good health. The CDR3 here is CASSEPGANVLTF. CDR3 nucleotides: TGTGCCAGCAGTGAACCTGGGGCCAACGTCCTGACTTTC.